This T cell receptor beta chain was sequenced for a study of T-cell reconstitution after alpha-beta-depleted transplantation in children (dated by TCRdb to the mid-2010s). Turning to the overall study: Using TCR repertoire profiling, the study followed T-cell immune reconstitution in a quantitative way in children after TCRalphabeta/CD19-depleted allogeneic hematopoietic cell transplantation.

This clonotype was seen a few times. What antigen it recognizes has not been identified. Base-call qualities are not available, and no considerably larger clone is one nucleotide away. The library was generated by PCR. TCRdb names Illumina HiSeq 2500 as the instrument used. TCR library preparation used molecular barcoding, with unique molecular identifiers applied to normalize quantification of the TCRbeta repertoire. Using fastp trimming at Q25 and MiXCR clonotype assembly, TCRdb reanalyzed the public sequencing data and kept in-frame beta chains. Every entry covers one CDR3 protein and lists the most common genes and DNA from its rows. This sample holds a few hundred thousand distinct CDR3 sequences; about 16% were observed only once. 3.3% of the sample is held by the ten biggest clonotypes. The TCR was taken from a human donor who donated a stem cell graft to a child with acute lymphoblastic leukemia. The material was PBMCs from the stem cell graft donor, obtained from the stem cell graft.

CDR3 sequence: CASSVGRAPYNEQFF. The DNA sequence is as follows: TGTGCCAGCAGCGTAGGCCGGGCTCCTTACAATGAGCAGTTCTTC. The rearrangement combines TRBV9 with TRBJ2-1; the D gene is not confidently resolved. According to the germline V gene, CDR1 reads SGDLS and CDR2 reads YYNGEE. Inclusive of the bounding cysteine and phenylalanine, the CDR3 is 15 residues long. Only the CDR3 DNA stays, 45 bases, in frame from base 1. V drops 0 bases and J drops 4 bases, leaving 11 bases in between.